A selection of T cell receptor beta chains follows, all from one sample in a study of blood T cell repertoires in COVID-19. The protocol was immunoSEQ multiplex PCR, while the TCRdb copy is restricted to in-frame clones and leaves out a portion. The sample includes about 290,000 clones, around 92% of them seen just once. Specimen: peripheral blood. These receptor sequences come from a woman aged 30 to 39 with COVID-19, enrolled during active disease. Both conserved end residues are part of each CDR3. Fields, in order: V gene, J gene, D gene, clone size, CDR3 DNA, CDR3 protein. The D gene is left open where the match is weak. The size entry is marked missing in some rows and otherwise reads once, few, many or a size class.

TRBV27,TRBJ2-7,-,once,TGTGCCAGCAGTTGGGGCGGAAGCTCCTACGAGCAGTACTTC,CASSWGGSSYEQYF
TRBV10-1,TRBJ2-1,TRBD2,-,TGCGCCAGCAGTGCCGTGGGGGGGTCGAAGTTCTTC,CASSAVGGSKFF
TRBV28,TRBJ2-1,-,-,TGTGCCAGCACCCTGATCGGGGAGTACAATGAGCAGTTCTTC,CASTLIGEYNEQFF
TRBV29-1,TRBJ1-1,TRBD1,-,TGCAGCGGGGGGGCCGGGACAGCCAACACTGAAGCTTTCTTT,CSGGAGTANTEAFF
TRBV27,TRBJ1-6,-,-,TGTGCCAGCAGCCTAAGCTCCTATAATTCACCCCTCCACTTT,CASSLSSYNSPLHF
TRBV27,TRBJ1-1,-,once,TGTGCCAGCAGTGCGGGGTTTTCTGAAGCTTTCTTT,CASSAGFSEAFF
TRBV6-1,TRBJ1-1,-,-,TGTGCCAGCAGTGAAGGAACTGTTGAAGCTTTCTTT,CASSEGTVEAFF
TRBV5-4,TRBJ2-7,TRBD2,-,TGTGCCAGCAGCTCAATAGGACTAGTAAGAACTGGTCCCTCCTACGAGCAGTACTTC,CASSSIGLVRTGPSYEQYF
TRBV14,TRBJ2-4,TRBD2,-,TGTGCCAGCAGCGAGGGGGTAGCGGGGAGTATAGCCAAAAACATTCAGTACTTC,CASSEGVAGSIAKNIQYF
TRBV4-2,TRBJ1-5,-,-,TGTGCCAGCAGCAGTACAGCTAATCAGCCCCAGCATTTT,CASSSTANQPQHF
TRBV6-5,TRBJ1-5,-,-,TGTGCCCTAGGGAGGGATAGCAATCAGCCCCAGCATTTT,CALGRDSNQPQHF
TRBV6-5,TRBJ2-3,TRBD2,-,TGTGCCAGCAGGCCCGGACTAGCCGCAGATACGCAGTATTTT,CASRPGLAADTQYF
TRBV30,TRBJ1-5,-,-,TGTGCCTGGAGTGTTGGGGCGTTCGATCAGCCCCAGCATTTT,CAWSVGAFDQPQHF
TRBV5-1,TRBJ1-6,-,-,TGCGCCAGCAGTCAGGGGCAGGGTTCACCCCTCCACTTT,CASSQGQGSPLHF
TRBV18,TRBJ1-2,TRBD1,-,TGTGCCAGCTCACGGGACAGGGAAAACTATGGCTACACCTTC,CASSRDRENYGYTF
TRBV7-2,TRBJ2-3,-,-,TGTGCCAGCAGCTTAACGGGGAGACTAGTGGGGACAGATACGCAGTATTTT,CASSLTGRLVGTDTQYF
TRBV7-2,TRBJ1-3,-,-,TGTGCCAGCAGCTCGTTAGTCTCTGGAAACACCATATATTTT,CASSSLVSGNTIYF
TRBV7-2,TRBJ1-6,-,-,TGTGCCAGCAGCCCCAGGGCCAAGTCACCCCTCCACTTT,CASSPRAKSPLHF
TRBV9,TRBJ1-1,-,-,TGTGCCAGCAGCGTTTCCGGGACACTTAACACTGAAGCTTTCTTT,CASSVSGTLNTEAFF
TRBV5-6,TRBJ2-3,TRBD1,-,TGTGCCAGCAGCTTCTTACAGGGGTCGCCCACAGATACGCAGTATTTT,CASSFLQGSPTDTQYF
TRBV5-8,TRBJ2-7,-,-,TGTGCCAGCAGCCAGATGCCGGGAATGGCCTACGAGCAGTACTTC,CASSQMPGMAYEQYF
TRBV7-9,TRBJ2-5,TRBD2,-,TGTGCCAGCAGCTCGACTAGCGGGGGAGAGACCCAGTACTTC,CASSSTSGGETQYF
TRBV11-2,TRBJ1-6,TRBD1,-,TGTGCCAGCAGCCAGGGACAGTCCCAGCATTCACCCCTCCACTTT,CASSQGQSQHSPLHF
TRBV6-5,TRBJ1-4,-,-,TGTGCCAGCAGTTACGGGTGGGCCCTCGCTGTCGAAAAACTGTTTTTT,CASSYGWALAVEKLFF
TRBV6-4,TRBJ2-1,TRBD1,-,TGTGCCAGCGGAACAGGGGGCTACAATGAGCAGTTCTTC,CASGTGGYNEQFF
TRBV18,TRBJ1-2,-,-,TGTGCCAGCTCACCAGCCCAACAGAAGTTTTATGGCTACACCTTC,CASSPAQQKFYGYTF
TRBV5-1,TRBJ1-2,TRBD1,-,TGCGCCAGCAGCGCACAACCCGGGACAGGTCGGTCTAACTATGGCTACACCTTC,CASSAQPGTGRSNYGYTF
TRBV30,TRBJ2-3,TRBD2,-,TGTGCTTCCGCAAGCGGGGTGGAAGATACGCAGTATTTT,CASASGVEDTQYF
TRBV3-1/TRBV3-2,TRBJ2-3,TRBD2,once,TGTGCCAGCAATCGGGGGGACTACACAGATACGCAGTATTTT,CASNRGDYTDTQYF
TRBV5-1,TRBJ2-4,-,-,TGCGCCAGCAGCGAGACTCAATTGCTTGCCAAAAACATTCAGTACTTC,CASSETQLLAKNIQYF
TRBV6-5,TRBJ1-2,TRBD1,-,TGTGCCAGCAGTTACACGGGACAGGGGCAGGGCTACACCTTC,CASSYTGQGQGYTF
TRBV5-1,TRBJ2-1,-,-,TGCGCCAGCAGCTTGCCGGCGGATGAGCAGTTCTTC,CASSLPADEQFF
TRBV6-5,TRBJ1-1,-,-,TGTGCCAGCAGTTACGGAGCCCGGAGGGTGAACACTGAAGCTTTCTTT,CASSYGARRVNTEAFF
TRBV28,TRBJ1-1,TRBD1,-,TGTGCCAGCAGCCGACAGGGGGCGCCGAACACTGAAGCTTTCTTT,CASSRQGAPNTEAFF
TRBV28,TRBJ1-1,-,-,TGTGCCTCTACAGTGAACACTGAAGCTTTCTTT,CASTVNTEAFF
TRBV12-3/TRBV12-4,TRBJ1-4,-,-,TGTGCCAGCAATTCACAGGCCGGAGAAAAACTGTTTTTT,CASNSQAGEKLFF
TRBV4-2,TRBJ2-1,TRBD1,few,TGTGCCAGCAGCCAAGGGACAGGGGAATACAATGAGCAGTTCTTC,CASSQGTGEYNEQFF
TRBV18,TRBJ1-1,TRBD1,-,TGTGCCAGCTCACCACTTCCACTGACAGGGCTAAACTTTGGGGAGACCAACACTGAAGCTTTCTTT,CASSPLPLTGLNFGETNTEAFF
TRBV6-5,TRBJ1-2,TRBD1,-,TGTGCCAGCAGTTACCCCGGGACAGGGATGTATGGCTACACCTTC,CASSYPGTGMYGYTF
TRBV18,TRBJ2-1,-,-,TGTGCCAGCTCACCGGGAGCCTACAATGAGCAGTTCTTC,CASSPGAYNEQFF